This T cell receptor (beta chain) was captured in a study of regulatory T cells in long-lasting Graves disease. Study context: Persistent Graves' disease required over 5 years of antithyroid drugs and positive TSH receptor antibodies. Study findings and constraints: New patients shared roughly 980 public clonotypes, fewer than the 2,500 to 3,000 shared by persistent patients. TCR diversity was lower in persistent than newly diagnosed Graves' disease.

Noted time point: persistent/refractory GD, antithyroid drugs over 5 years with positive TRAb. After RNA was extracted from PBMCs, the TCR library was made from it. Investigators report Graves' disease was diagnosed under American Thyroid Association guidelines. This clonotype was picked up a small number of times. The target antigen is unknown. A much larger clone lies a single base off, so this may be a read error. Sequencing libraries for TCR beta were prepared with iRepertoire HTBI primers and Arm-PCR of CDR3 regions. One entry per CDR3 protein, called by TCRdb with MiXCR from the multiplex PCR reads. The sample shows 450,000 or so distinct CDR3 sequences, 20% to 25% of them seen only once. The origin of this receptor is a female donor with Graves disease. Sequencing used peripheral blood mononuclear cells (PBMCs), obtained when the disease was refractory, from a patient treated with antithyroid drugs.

CDR3 nucleotide sequence: TGTGCCAGCACCTACGAGCAGTACTTC. It encodes CASTYEQYF. This chain connects TRBV6-1 to TRBJ2-7; D is uncertain. CDR1 and CDR2 (germline): MNHNS, SASEGT. This CDR3 comprises 9 residues. Trimming left V 7 bases short and J 2 bases short, with 0 bases between.